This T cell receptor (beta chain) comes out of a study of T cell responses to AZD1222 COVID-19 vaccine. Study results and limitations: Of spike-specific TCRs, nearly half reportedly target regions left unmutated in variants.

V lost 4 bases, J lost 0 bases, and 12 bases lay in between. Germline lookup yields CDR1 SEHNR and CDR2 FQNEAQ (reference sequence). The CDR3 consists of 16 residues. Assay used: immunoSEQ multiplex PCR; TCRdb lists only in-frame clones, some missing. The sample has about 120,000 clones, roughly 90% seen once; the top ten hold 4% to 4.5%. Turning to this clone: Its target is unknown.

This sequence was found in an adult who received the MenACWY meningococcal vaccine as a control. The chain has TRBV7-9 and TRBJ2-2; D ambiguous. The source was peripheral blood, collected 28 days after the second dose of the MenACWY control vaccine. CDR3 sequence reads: CASSSNSISNTGELFF. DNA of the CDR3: TGTGCCAGCAGCTCCAACAGCATATCGAACACCGGGGAGCTGTTTTTT.